The TCR beta chain described here comes from a study of response to subunit inactivated influenza vaccine. General study points: Authors suggested few new T cells are recruited by each seasonal influenza vaccination.

TCRdb reprocessed the RT-PCR reads via MiXCR and lists one record per CDR3 protein. Of 500,000 to 750,000 distinct CDR3 sequences detected, 11% to 15% appear once; the ten largest clones hold 11%. Germline loops: CDR1 MNHEY, CDR2 SVGAGI. This CDR3 is built from 12 residues. The trim removed 9 bases at V and 4 bases at J, leaving 3 bases unmatched. Only a few counts were recorded for this clonotype. No antigen is known for it. The specimen comprised PBMCs from blood, sampled roughly 12 days after vaccination. The clonotype comes from a man between 50 and 59 years old who received an inactivated influenza vaccine. The chain combines TRBV6-5 with TRBJ2-4; 7 nucleotides agree with TRBD1. Here the CDR3 DNA reads TGTGCCAGTCCGGGACAGAAAAACATTCAGTACTTC. It specifies CASPGQKNIQYF.